The next 25 T cell receptor beta chains were all read from a single sample in a study of blood T cell repertoires in COVID-19. TCRdb keeps only in-frame clones here, not all; method: immunoSEQ multiplex PCR. The sample has more than 85,000 clones, roughly 82% seen once. Material for sequencing was peripheral blood. The receptors stem from a woman older than 75 with active or convalescent COVID-19.

This chain's CDR3 is CASSQQETQYF. The CDR3 DNA reads TGCGCCAGCAGTCAACAAGAGACCCAGTACTTC. The rearrangement joins TRBV5-1 to TRBJ2-5, with D hard to call. The CDR3 has 11 residues. Per the germline V gene, CDR1 is SGHRS and CDR2 is YFSETQ. Trimming cost V 5 bases and J 2 bases, with 4 bases left between them.

The chain is built from TRBV5-1 and TRBJ2-5, with D possibly being TRBD1 (6 bases). Trimming pared 0 bases from V and 3 bases from J, leaving 9 bases between. Germline values: CDR1 SGHRS, CDR2 YFSETQ. CDR3 length: 14 residues. The CDR3 reads CASSLGTAKETQYF. The CDR3 DNA reads as TGCGCCAGCAGCTTGGGGACAGCAAAAGAGACCCAGTACTTC.

V usage is TRBV19 and J usage is TRBJ2-5; TRBD2 matches at 9 bases. Germline trimming cut 2 bases from V and 5 bases from J; bases unmatched to any gene: 6. The CDR3 loop spans 15 amino acids. The germline gives CDR1 LNHDA, CDR2 SQIVND (reference sequence). CDR3 amino acids: CASSIRLAGFETQYF. The CDR3 nucleotides read TGTGCCAGTAGTATACGGCTAGCGGGATTCGAGACCCAGTACTTC.

This clone occurred a few times. The V gene is TRBV11-2, the J gene TRBJ2-2, with 14 positions matching TRBD2. Germline values: CDR1 SGHAT, CDR2 FQNNGV. CDR3 size: 16 residues. After removal of 5 bases from V and 8 bases from J, the junction contained 7 bases not matched to a gene. CDR3 loop: CASSKTSGRATGELFF. The CDR3 DNA reads as TGTGCCAGCAGCAAGACTAGCGGGAGGGCCACAGGGGAGCTGTTTTTT.

The rearrangement links TRBV28 to TRBJ2-7, with TRBD1 identical over 9 bases. The CDR3 runs 14 residues. The J segment lost 7 bases and the V segment lost 5 bases, leaving 9 bases of the junction unmatched. Germline-derived CDR1 and CDR2 are MDHEN and SYDVKM. In DNA form, the CDR3 reads TGTGCCAGCAGTAACGGACAGGGGTCAGATGAGCAGTACTTC. Protein product: CASSNGQGSDEQYF.

The gene calls are TRBV5-1 and TRBJ2-3, with 8 bases lining up with TRBD1. CDR1 and CDR2 from the germline V gene are SGHRS and YFSETQ. V lost 0 bases to trimming and J lost 5 bases; unmatched junction nucleotides: 14. CDR3 size: 18 residues. CDR3 nucleotide sequence: TGCGCCAGCAGCTTGGGATTGGGCGCAGGGGGCTTCAGAGATACGCAGTATTTT. It is translated as CASSLGLGAGGFRDTQYF.

V usage is TRBV9 and J usage is TRBJ1-5, with D unclear. The length of the CDR3 is 15 residues. V was shortened by 3 bases and J by 2 bases, with 12 bases between the two germline ends. CDR1 and CDR2 from the germline V gene are SGDLS and YYNGEE. The CDR3 sequence is CASSARPEGNQPQHF. The CDR3 DNA reads as TGTGCCAGCAGCGCCCGGCCCGAGGGCAATCAGCCCCAGCATTTT. The variable domain in full, with the rest retrieved from reference TRBV9 and TRBJ1-5, is DSGVTQTPKHLITATGQRVTLRCSPRSGDLSVYWYQQSLDQGLQFLIQYYNGEERAKGNILERFSAQQFPDLHSELNLSSLELGDSALYFCASSARPEGNQPQHFGDGTRLSIL.

The J gene is TRBJ1-6, the V gene TRBV23-1, with D unresolved. TRBV23-1 is treated as an ORF (open reading frame) with a function not yet certain. V was clipped by 2 bases and J by 6 bases, with 17 bases between them. The CDR3 has 17 amino acids. Here the CDR3 DNA reads TGCGCCAGCAGTCAAGTCACGGGAGGTGGTGGTAATTCACCCCTCCACTTT. Protein product: CASSQVTGGGGNSPLHF.

The chain employs TRBV4-2 and TRBJ2-3; the D is unclear. The germline V gene encodes CDR1 LGHNA and CDR2 YNFKEQ. The germline V and J ends were trimmed by 1 base and 4 bases, with 12 bases remaining between them. The CDR3 has 15 amino acids. The CDR3 coding sequence is TGTGCCAGCAGCCAAGTCGAAGGAGATGCAGATACGCAGTATTTT. Protein sequence: CASSQVEGDADTQYF.

The CDR3 DNA reads as TGTGCCAGCAGCCTATATACTTCTTTTGCCTCCTACGAGCAGTACTTC. Translation gives CASSLYTSFASYEQYF. The chain carries TRBV13 and TRBJ2-7; unclear D gene. V lost 5 bases, J lost 0 bases, and 17 bases lay in between. The CDR3 length is 16 residues. Germline lookup yields CDR1 PRHDT and CDR2 FYEKMQ (reference sequence).

The chain is built from TRBV7-8 and TRBJ1-2, with TRBD1 matching over 8 bases. The CDR3 is made up of 13 amino acids. Germline V gene sequence: CDR1 SGHVS, CDR2 FQNEAQ. After removal of 6 bases from V and 5 bases from J, the junction contained 5 bases not matched to a gene. Here the CDR3 reads CASRSDRGYGYTF. In DNA form, the CDR3 reads TGTGCCAGCAGAAGCGACAGGGGTTATGGCTACACCTTC.

DNA for the CDR3: TGTGCCAGCAGCAACCAGGCGGGAGGGCTTGGGGAGACCCAGTACTTC. Translating gives CASSNQAGGLGETQYF. This rearrangement joins TRBV5-4 to TRBJ2-5, with 9 bases matching TRBD2. CDR3 length: 16 residues. V lost 4 bases and J lost 5; bases outside the gene matches: 12. Germline assignment: CDR1 SGHNT and CDR2 YYREEE (reference sequence).

The V call is TRBV5-1, the J call TRBJ2-5; D perhaps matches TRBD1 (5 bases). In germline, CDR1 is SGHRS, CDR2 YFSETQ. The CDR3 consists of 14 residues. Trimming took off 5 bases at V and 2 bases at J, with 13 bases between the two ends. The CDR3 nucleotides are TGCGCCAGCAGGTCAGGGCCTACACAAGAGACCCAGTACTTC. It is translated as CASRSGPTQETQYF.

This chain uses TRBV9 with TRBJ2-1; unclear D gene. Per germline, CDR1 SGDLS and CDR2 YYNGEE. V shed 2 bases and J shed 4 bases, with 10 bases lying between them. The CDR3 runs 14 residues. DNA of the CDR3: TGTGCCAGCAGCGTGGCTGCCTCATACAATGAGCAGTTCTTC. Translated, it gives CASSVAASYNEQFF.

This rearrangement joins TRBV5-1 to TRBJ2-3; 13 bases fit TRBD2. The CDR3 is 17 residues long. CDR1 is SGHRS and CDR2 is YFSETQ in the germline V gene. After removal of 4 bases from V and 5 bases from J, the junction contained 10 bases not matched to a gene. In DNA form, the CDR3 reads TGCGCCAGCAGCGCTATGGGACTAGCGGGATCGGGAGATACGCAGTATTTT. Translation gives CASSAMGLAGSGDTQYF.

The chain has TRBV30 and TRBJ2-7; the D gene is possibly TRBD1 (6 bases). Trimming cost V 7 bases and J 2 bases, with 18 bases left between them. Germline values: CDR1 GTSNPN, CDR2 SVGIG (reference sequence). The CDR3 covers 14 residues. The CDR3 DNA sequence: TGTGCCTTAACCCCAGACAGGCCGCCCTACGAGCAGTACTTC. Protein product: CALTPDRPPYEQYF. Filled out from reference TRBV30 and TRBJ2-7, the complete variable domain reads SQTIHQWPATLVQPVGSPLSLECTVEGTSNPNLYWYRQAAGRGLQLLFYSVGIGQISSEVPQNLSASRPQDRQFILSSKKLLLSDSGFYLCALTPDRPPYEQYFGPGTRLTVT.

This clone was recorded a few times. The CDR3 here is CASSVEIVSMETQYF. In nucleotides, the CDR3 is TGTGCCAGCAGCGTAGAAATAGTTAGCATGGAGACCCAGTACTTC. V and J are TRBV9 and TRBJ2-5; D unclear. Trimming pared 0 bases from V and 5 bases from J, leaving 14 bases between. CDR3 size: 15 residues. Per the germline V gene, CDR1 is SGDLS and CDR2 is YYNGEE.

This clone came up once. The rearrangement uses TRBV27 and TRBJ2-3, with TRBD2 identical over 8 bases. The germline CDR1 and CDR2 sequences are MNHEY and SMNVEV (reference sequence). CDR3 length: 18 amino acids. J lost 0 bases, V lost 7 bases, and 15 bases had no gene match. CDR3 nucleotides: TGTGCCAGCATACCTATAGCGGGACTCGATAAGAGCACAGATACGCAGTATTTT. This sequence encodes CASIPIAGLDKSTDTQYF.

The chain joins TRBV11-2 to TRBJ2-6; a weak D match, TRBD1 (6 bases). This CDR3 region has 14 residues. V was shortened by 7 bases and J by 0 bases, with 7 bases between the two germline ends. Germline lookup yields CDR1 SGHAT and CDR2 FQNNGV. CDR3 loop: CASNRVSGANVLTF. The CDR3 DNA sequence: TGTGCCAGCAACAGGGTCTCTGGGGCCAACGTCCTGACTTTC.

This clone came up a few times. The chain couples TRBV6-5 to TRBJ1-5; a weak D match, TRBD1 (6 bases). The length of the CDR3 is 13 residues. Trimming removed 5 bases at V and 7 bases at J, with 12 bases between. Per germline, CDR1 MNHEY and CDR2 SVGAGI. The CDR3 loop reads CASSTQGLQPQHF. The CDR3 DNA reads TGTGCCAGCAGTACACAGGGTTTACAGCCCCAGCATTTT.

The chain links TRBV6-2 or TRBV6-3 to TRBJ2-1, with 12 positions matching TRBD2. The V segment lost 5 bases and the J segment 7 bases; nucleotides outside the gene matches: 6. CDR1 and CDR2 from the germline V gene are MNHEY and SVGEGT. The CDR3 contains 15 residues. This CDR3 reads CASSQPGTSGNEQFF. DNA for the CDR3: TGTGCCAGCAGTCAACCGGGGACTAGCGGGAATGAGCAGTTCTTC.

V is TRBV18 and J is TRBJ2-7; TRBD1 might be the D (9 bases). The ends were cut back, 4 bases at V and 3 bases at J, with 28 bases in the middle. CDR3 length equals 19 residues. Germline V gene sequence: CDR1 KGHSH, CDR2 LQKENI. DNA of the CDR3: TGTGCCAGCTCACACAACAGGGGGCGAGGCCTAGCGGGTATCTACGAGCAGTACTTC. This codes for CASSHNRGRGLAGIYEQYF.

This clone was counted once. V is TRBV6-6 and J is TRBJ2-1; weak D call: TRBD1 (5 bases). Trimming cost V 2 bases and J 12 bases, with 14 bases left between them. The CDR3 is 13 residues long. Germline V gives CDR1 MNHNY, CDR2 SVGAGI (reference sequence). Here the CDR3 reads CASSYSQGGWQFF. CDR3 bases: TGTGCCAGCAGTTACAGTCAGGGTGGCTGGCAGTTCTTC.

The chain couples TRBV5-6 to TRBJ2-1; 14 bases are a match to TRBD2. Germline-derived CDR1 and CDR2 are SGHDT and YYEEEE. CDR3 length: 19 residues. V lost 4 bases, J lost 4 bases, and 13 bases stayed unmatched. The CDR3: CASSPTGLAGVVGYNEQFF. The CDR3 nucleotides are TGTGCCAGCAGCCCGACGGGACTAGCGGGAGTAGTGGGGTACAATGAGCAGTTCTTC.

V usage is TRBV5-6 and J usage is TRBJ2-3; 11 bases are shared with TRBD2. Germline values: CDR1 SGHDT, CDR2 YYEEEE. Trimming at V came to 1 base and at J to 0 bases, leaving 7 bases not matched to a gene. CDR3 length: 18 residues. The DNA for the CDR3 is TGTGCCAGCAGCTTGACTAGCGGGAGAATGTTAAGCACAGATACGCAGTATTTT. Translating it yields CASSLTSGRMLSTDTQYF.